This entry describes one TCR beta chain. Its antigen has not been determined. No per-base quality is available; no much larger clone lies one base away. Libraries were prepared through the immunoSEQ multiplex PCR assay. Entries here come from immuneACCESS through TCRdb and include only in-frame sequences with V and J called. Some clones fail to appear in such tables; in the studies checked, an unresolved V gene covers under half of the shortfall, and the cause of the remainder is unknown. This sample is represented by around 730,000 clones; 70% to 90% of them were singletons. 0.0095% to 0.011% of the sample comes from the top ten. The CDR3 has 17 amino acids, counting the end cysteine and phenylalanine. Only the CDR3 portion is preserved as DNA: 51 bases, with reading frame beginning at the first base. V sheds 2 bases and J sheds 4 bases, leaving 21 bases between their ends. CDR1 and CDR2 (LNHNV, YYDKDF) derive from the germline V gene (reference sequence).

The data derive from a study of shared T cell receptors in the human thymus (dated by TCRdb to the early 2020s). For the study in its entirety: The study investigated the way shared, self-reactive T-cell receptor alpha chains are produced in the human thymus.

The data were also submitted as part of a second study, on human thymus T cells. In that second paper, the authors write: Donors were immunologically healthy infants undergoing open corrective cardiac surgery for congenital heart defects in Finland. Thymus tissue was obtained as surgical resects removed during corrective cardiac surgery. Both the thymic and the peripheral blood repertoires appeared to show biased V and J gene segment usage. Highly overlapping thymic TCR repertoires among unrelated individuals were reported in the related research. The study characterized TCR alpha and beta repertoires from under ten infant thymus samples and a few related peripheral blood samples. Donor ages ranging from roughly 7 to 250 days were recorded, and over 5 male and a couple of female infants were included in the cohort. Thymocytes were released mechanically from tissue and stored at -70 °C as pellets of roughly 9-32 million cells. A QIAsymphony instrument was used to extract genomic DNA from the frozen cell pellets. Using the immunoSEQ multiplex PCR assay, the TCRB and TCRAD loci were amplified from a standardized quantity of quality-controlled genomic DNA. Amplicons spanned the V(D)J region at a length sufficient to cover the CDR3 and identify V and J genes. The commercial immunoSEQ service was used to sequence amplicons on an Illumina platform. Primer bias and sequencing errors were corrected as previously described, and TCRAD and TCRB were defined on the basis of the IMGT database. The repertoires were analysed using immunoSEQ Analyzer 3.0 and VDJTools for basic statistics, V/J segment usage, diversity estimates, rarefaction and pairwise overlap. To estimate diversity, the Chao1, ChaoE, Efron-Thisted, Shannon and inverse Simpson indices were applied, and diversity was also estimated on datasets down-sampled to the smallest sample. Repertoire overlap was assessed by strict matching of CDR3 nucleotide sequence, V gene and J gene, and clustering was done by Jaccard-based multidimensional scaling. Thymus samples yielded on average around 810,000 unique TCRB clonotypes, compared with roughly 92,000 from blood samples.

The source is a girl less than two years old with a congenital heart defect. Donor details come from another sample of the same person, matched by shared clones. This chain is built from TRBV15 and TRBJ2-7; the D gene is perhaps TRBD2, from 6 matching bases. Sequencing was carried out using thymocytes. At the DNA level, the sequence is TGTGCCACCAGCAGACTTCGGTTGTTGTCGGAGGGATACGAGCAGTACTTC. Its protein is CATSRLRLLSEGYEQYF.